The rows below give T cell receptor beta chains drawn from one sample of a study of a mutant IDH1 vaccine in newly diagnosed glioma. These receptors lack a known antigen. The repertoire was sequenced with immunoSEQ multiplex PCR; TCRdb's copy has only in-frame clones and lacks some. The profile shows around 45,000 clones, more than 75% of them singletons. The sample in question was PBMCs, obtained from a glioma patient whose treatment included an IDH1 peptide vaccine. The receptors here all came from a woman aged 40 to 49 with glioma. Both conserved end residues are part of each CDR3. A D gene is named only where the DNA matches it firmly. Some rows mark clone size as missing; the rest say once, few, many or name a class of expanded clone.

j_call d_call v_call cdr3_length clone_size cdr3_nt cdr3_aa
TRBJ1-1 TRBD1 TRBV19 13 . TGTGCCAGTAGTATGGACAGGGCCACTGAAGCTTTCTTT CASSMDRATEAFF
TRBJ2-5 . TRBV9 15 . TGTGCCAGCAGCGAGAGAGGGGACGGGGTAGAGACCCAGTACTTC CASSERGDGVETQYF
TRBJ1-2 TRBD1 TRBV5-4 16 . TGTGCCAGCAGCTTGGGGGGACAGGGAGGGAACTATGGCTACACCTTC CASSLGGQGGNYGYTF
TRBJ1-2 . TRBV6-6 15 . TGTGCCAGCAGCCCCCAGGGAACAGGGCTGAATGGCTACACCTTC CASSPQGTGLNGYTF
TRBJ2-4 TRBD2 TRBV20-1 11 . TGCAGTGCTAGTAGCGGGAGAACTCAGTACTTC CSASSGRTQYF
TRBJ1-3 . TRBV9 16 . TGTGCCAGCAGCCCTCACCTACTCAGCTCTGGAAACACCATATATTTT CASSPHLLSSGNTIYF
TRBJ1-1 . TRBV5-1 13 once TGCGCCAGCAGCACGCAGGGGAACACTGAAGCTTTCTTT CASSTQGNTEAFF
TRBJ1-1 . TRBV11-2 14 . TGTGCCAGCAACCAGCAGGGCTTGAACACTGAAGCTTTCTTT CASNQQGLNTEAFF
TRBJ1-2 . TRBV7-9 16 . TGTGCCAGCAGCTCGTCGGGGGGGGGACACTCTATGGGCTACACCTTC CASSSSGGGHSMGYTF
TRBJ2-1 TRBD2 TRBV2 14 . TGTGCCAGCAGGAGCGGGGGGTCTTACAATGAGCAGTTCTTC CASRSGGSYNEQFF
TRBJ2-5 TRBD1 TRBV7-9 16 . TGTGCCAGCAGCTTGTTAAGGGACAGCGGAGTTGAGACCCAGTACTTC CASSLLRDSGVETQYF
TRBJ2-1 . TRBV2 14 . TGTGCCAGCAGTCAGGAACACAGTGGGGTAGCACCGTTCTTC CASSQEHSGVAPFF
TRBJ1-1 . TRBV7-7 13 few TGTGCTAGCAGCTTAGACTCCAACACTGAAGCTTTCTTT CASSLDSNTEAFF
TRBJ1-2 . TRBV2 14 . TGTGCCAGCATCGGGGGGGCTATGTATGTTGGCTACACCTTC CASIGGAMYVGYTF
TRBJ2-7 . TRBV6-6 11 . TGTGCCAGCAGCCGAGCCTACGAGCAGTACTTC CASSRAYEQYF
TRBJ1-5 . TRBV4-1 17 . TGCGCCAGCAGCCGGACCATTCTGGAGGGCGGACACACGCCCCAGCATTTT CASSRTILEGGHTPQHF
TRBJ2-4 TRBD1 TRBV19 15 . TGTGCCAGTAGTATCCTACAGGGGTTTAAAGACATTCAGTACTTC CASSILQGFKDIQYF
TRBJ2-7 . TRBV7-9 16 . TGTGCCAGCAGTCCGCGTGCCCCACAGGGTGGCCACGAGCAGTACTTC CASSPRAPQGGHEQYF
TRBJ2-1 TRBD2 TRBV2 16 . TGTGCCAGCAGCAAAGCGGGACTAGCGGGAGGGAATGAGCAGTTCTTC CASSKAGLAGGNEQFF
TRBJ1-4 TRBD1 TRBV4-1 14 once TGCGCCAGCAGCCAACCGGGACAGATTGAAAAACTGTTTTTT CASSQPGQIEKLFF
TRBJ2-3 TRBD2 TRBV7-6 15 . TGTGCCAGCAGCCTAGGCGGGGGGCACACAGATACGCAGTATTTT CASSLGGGHTDTQYF
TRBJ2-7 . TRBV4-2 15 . TGTGCCAGCAGCCACCCGCAAGGATCCCTCTACGAGCAGTACTTC CASSHPQGSLYEQYF
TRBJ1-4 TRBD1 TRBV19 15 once TGTGCCAGTAGTATTTGGACAGGGGCTAATGAAAAACTGTTTTTT CASSIWTGANEKLFF
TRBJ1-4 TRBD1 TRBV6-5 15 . TGTGCCAGCAGCCGACAGACAGGGGTGAGAGAAAAACTGTTTTTT CASSRQTGVREKLFF
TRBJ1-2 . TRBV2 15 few TGTGCCAGCAGTATACAGGGTAATACTAACTATGGCTACACCTTC CASSIQGNTNYGYTF
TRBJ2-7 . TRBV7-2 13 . TGTGCCAGCAGCCCCCCAAGCTCCTACGAGCAGTACTTC CASSPPSSYEQYF
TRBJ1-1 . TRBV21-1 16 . TGTGCCAGCAGCAAAGGGCGGGACAGGGGCCACCTTGAAGCTTTCTTT CASSKGRDRGHLEAFF
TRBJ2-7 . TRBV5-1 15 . TGCGCCAGCAGCTTGGCCGGACCGCAAGCCTACGAGCAGTACTTC CASSLAGPQAYEQYF
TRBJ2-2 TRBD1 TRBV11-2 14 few TGTGCCAGCACTGACAGGGGCCCCACCGGGGAGCTGTTTTTT CASTDRGPTGELFF
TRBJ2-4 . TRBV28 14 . TGTGCCAGCAGTTCACACGCCCAAGGGAACATTCAGTACTTC CASSSHAQGNIQYF
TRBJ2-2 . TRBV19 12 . TGTGCCAGTAGTATAGCCCCCGGGGAGCTGTTTTTT CASSIAPGELFF
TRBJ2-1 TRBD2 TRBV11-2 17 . TGTGCCAGCAGCTTAGTAACTAGCGGGAGGGCCCAAAATGAGCAGTTCTTC CASSLVTSGRAQNEQFF
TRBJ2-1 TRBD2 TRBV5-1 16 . TGCGCCAGCAGCTTGGAAGTGGGGGCGGGAGGGCTTGAGCAGTTCTTC CASSLEVGAGGLEQFF
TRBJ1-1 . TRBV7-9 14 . TGTGCCAGCAGCCTGTTACAAGGGAACACTGAAGCTTTCTTT CASSLLQGNTEAFF
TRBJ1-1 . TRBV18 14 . TGTGCCAGCTCCCGGGGAGGGAAGAACACTGAAGCTTTCTTT CASSRGGKNTEAFF
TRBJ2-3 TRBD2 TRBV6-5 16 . TGTGCCAGCAGTTCCCATAGCGGGGGGGCTGGAGGTGCGCAGTATTTT CASSSHSGGAGGAQYF
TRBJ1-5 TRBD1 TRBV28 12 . TGTGCCATTGACAGGGTCAATCAGCCCCAGCATTTT CAIDRVNQPQHF
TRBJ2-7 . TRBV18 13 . TGTGCCAGCTCACCACAGGGGCACTACGAGCAGTACTTC CASSPQGHYEQYF
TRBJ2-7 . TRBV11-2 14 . TGTGCCAGCAGCTCCCCCGGCGGTGGTTACGAGCAGTACTTC CASSSPGGGYEQYF
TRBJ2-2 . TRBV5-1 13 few TGCGCCAGCAGCCCGGCGAACACCGGGGAGCTGTTTTTT CASSPANTGELFF
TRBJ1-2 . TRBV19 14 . TGTGCCAGTAGTATTGGCCCGGGGAACTATGGCTACACCTTC CASSIGPGNYGYTF
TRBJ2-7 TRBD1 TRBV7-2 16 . TGTGCCAGCAGCTACTTGTTCGAGACAGGGTCTTACGAGCAGTACTTC CASSYLFETGSYEQYF
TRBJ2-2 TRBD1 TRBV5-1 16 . TGCGCCAGCAGCTCGACAGGGTTAGCGAACACCGGGGAGCTGTTTTTT CASSSTGLANTGELFF
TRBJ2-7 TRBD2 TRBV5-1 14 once TGCGCCAGCAGGCCGACAGCGGGGGCCTACGAGCAGTACTTC CASRPTAGAYEQYF
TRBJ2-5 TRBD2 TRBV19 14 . TGTGCCAGTAGTCGAGCGGGGATTAAAGAGACCCAGTACTTC CASSRAGIKETQYF
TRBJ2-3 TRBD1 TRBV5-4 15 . TGTGCCAGCAGCTACAGGGGGGCTAGCACAGATACGCAGTATTTT CASSYRGASTDTQYF
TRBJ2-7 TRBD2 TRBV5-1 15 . TGCGCCAGCAGCTCCTTAGCGGGAGGGCCGGGGGAGCAGTACTTC CASSSLAGGPGEQYF
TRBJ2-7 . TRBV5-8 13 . TGTGCCAGCAGGAGGGACACCACCTACGAGCAGTACTTC CASRRDTTYEQYF
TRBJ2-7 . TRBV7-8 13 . TGTGCCAGCAGCTTAGGTCAGTTCTACGAGCAGTACTTC CASSLGQFYEQYF
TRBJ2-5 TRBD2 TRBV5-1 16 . TGCGCCAGCAGCCCGGGACTAGCGGGAGGGCAAGAGACCCAGTACTTC CASSPGLAGGQETQYF
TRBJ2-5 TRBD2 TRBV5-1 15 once TGCGCCAGCAGCTCGATAGCGGGGGGGCCAGAGACCCAGTACTTC CASSSIAGGPETQYF
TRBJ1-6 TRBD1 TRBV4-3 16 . TGCGCCAGCAGCCAAGAGGGGGACAGGGGGAATTCACCCCTCCACTTT CASSQEGDRGNSPLHF
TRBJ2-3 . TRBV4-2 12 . TGTGCCAGCAGCCAAGATGGTCTTCGGCAGTATTTT CASSQDGLRQYF
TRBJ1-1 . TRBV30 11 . TGTGCCTGGAGCCGAGGGGGTGAAGCTTTCTTT CAWSRGGEAFF
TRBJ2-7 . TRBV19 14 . TGTGCCAGTAGTCCGGGACCCCGGGGGTACGAGCAGTACTTC CASSPGPRGYEQYF
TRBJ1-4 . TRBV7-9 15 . TGTGCCAGCAGCTTAGCGCTAGGGTCCAATGAAAAACTGTTTTTT CASSLALGSNEKLFF
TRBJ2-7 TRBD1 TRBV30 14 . TGTGCCTGGAGGGGGACAGGCCGCTCCTACGAGCAGTACTTC CAWRGTGRSYEQYF
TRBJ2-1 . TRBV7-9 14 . TGTGCCAGCAGCTTAGTCGGGCATTCCGATGAGCAGTTCTTC CASSLVGHSDEQFF
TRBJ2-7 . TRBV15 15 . TGTGCCACCAGCAGAGACCCAAGTGGGGTCTACGAGCAGTACTTC CATSRDPSGVYEQYF
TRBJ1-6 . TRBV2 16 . TGTGCCAGCAGTGGGGGGGGAAATTCTGGGAATTCACCCCTCCACTTT CASSGGGNSGNSPLHF